The 26 T cell receptor beta chains listed next were all sequenced from one sample in a study of cytomegalovirus exposure and HLA in healthy donors. The primer mix had 60 Vbeta and 13 Jbeta primers. Clones were read by immunoSEQ multiplex PCR, and TCRdb kept only the in-frame ones, dropping some. The sample shows around 110,000 clones, around 61% of them seen only once. The sample was PBMCs. The receptor set was obtained from a woman aged 25 to 39 in good health and CMV-seronegative.

The chain has TRBV2 and TRBJ2-3, with TRBD2 as a possible D gene (6 bases). The CDR3 loop spans 14 amino acids. Trimming shortened V by 5 bases and J by 1 base, and 10 bases separated the two germline ends. Germline V gene data show CDR1 as SNHLY and CDR2 as FYNNEI. The CDR3 region is CASSRTTRTDTQYF. The CDR3 DNA reads as TGTGCCAGCAGTAGGACTACCCGCACAGATACGCAGTATTTT.

This clone was detected a few times. This chain connects TRBV11-2 to TRBJ2-1, with 12 bases matching TRBD2. J lost 0 bases, V lost 5 bases, and 8 bases had no gene match. Germline loops: CDR1 SGHAT, CDR2 FQNNGV. This CDR3 is built from 18 residues. The CDR3 DNA sequence: TGTGCCAGCAGCCCTAGGACTAGCGGGGCCGGCTCCTACAATGAGCAGTTCTTC. Amino acids: CASSPRTSGAGSYNEQFF.

This chain connects TRBV7-2 to TRBJ1-1; D call uncertain. Trimming removed 3 bases from V and 3 bases from J, with 11 bases in between. The CDR3 is 14 residues long. Germline CDR1 SGHTA, CDR2 FQGNSA. In DNA, the CDR3 is TGTGCCAGCAGCTTTGATATCGGTTACACTGAAGCTTTCTTT. The encoded protein is CASSFDIGYTEAFF.

The chain has TRBV4-1 and TRBJ1-1; 7 bases agree with TRBD1. V was clipped by 0 bases and J by 1 base; unmatched bases: 5. From germline, CDR1 is MGHRA and CDR2 YSYEKL. The CDR3 loop spans 16 amino acids. CDR3 residues: CASSQDHRGGNTEAFF. CDR3 DNA: TGCGCCAGCAGCCAAGACCACAGGGGAGGGAACACTGAAGCTTTCTTT.

The chain uses TRBV7-9 and TRBJ2-4, with D possibly TRBD2 on 6 matching bases. Germline CDR1 is SEHNR and CDR2 is FQNEAQ (reference sequence). CDR3 length equals 14 residues. Trimming pared 1 base from V and 3 bases from J, leaving 7 bases between. The CDR3 sequence: CASSLGAGKNIQYF. DNA for the CDR3: TGTGCCAGCAGCTTAGGAGCGGGCAAAAACATTCAGTACTTC. Full variable domain (rest looked up from reference TRBV7-9 and TRBJ2-4): DTGVSQNPRHKITKRGQNVTFRCDPISEHNRLYWYRQTLGQGPEFLTYFQNEAQLEKSRLLSDRFSAERPKGSFSTLEIQRTEQGDSAMYLCASSLGAGKNIQYFGAGTRLSVL.

The chain employs TRBV29-1 and TRBJ2-2; 7 bases map to TRBD1. Germline loops: CDR1 SQVTM, CDR2 ANQGSEA. V gave up 7 bases and J gave up 4 bases; unmatched junction bases: 6. The CDR3 spans 13 residues. Here the CDR3 DNA reads TGCAGCGGTCGACAGGGAACCACCGGGGAGCTGTTTTTT. As protein: CSGRQGTTGELFF.

The chain carries TRBV19 and TRBJ1-6; 7 nucleotides align to TRBD1. The CDR3 loop spans 15 amino acids. J gave up 10 bases and V 8 bases, and 14 bases lay outside the gene matches. Germline V gene sequence: CDR1 LNHDA, CDR2 SQIVND (reference sequence). CDR3 in amino acids: CASGRKRQGVSPLHF. Written as DNA, the CDR3 is TGTGCCAGTGGGAGGAAACGACAGGGTGTCTCACCCCTCCACTTT.

The chain links TRBV4-1 to TRBJ2-7; no clear D gene. Trimming pared 3 bases from V and 0 bases from J, leaving 9 bases between. Per the germline V gene, CDR1 is MGHRA and CDR2 is YSYEKL. The CDR3 has 14 amino acids. The CDR3 protein is CASSQVGRSYEQYF. DNA for the CDR3: TGCGCCAGCAGCCAGGTCGGTCGCTCCTACGAGCAGTACTTC.

The chain carries TRBV28 and TRBJ2-7; 8 bases are a match to TRBD1. The ends lost 6 bases at V and 6 bases at J; junction bases unmatched: 16. CDR3 length: 16 residues. CDR1 is MDHEN, CDR2 SYDVKM, per germline. CDR3 sequence: CASSSGPGQASPEQYF. CDR3 in DNA: TGTGCCAGCAGCTCAGGACCGGGACAGGCTTCACCCGAGCAGTACTTC.

This clone was observed a handful of times. This sequence joins TRBV6-5 and TRBJ1-5, with a tentative D call TRBD1 (5 bases). Trimming removed 5 bases from V and 1 base from J, with 12 bases in between. This CDR3 has 15 amino acids. Germline V gene lookup returns CDR1 MNHEY and CDR2 SVGAGI. The CDR3 loop reads CASSVRPGSNQPQHF. The CDR3 DNA sequence: TGTGCCAGCAGTGTCCGTCCAGGGAGCAATCAGCCCCAGCATTTT.

This clone showed up just a few times. The chain joins TRBV27 to TRBJ1-3, with a weak D call TRBD1 (6 bases). The CDR3 totals 15 residues. Germline values: CDR1 MNHEY, CDR2 SMNVEV (reference sequence). Between the trimmed V and J ends, which lost 6 bases and 0 bases, there was a span of 12 bases. The CDR3 loop is CASRPGTNSGNTIYF. CDR3 nucleotides: TGTGCCAGCAGACCCGGGACAAACTCTGGAAACACCATATATTTT.

V gene TRBV27 combines with J gene TRBJ1-1; D gene unclear. From germline, CDR1 is MNHEY and CDR2 SMNVEV (reference sequence). The CDR3 is 14 amino acids. Deletions cut 5 bases from V and 4 bases from J, with 14 bases between. DNA of the CDR3: TGTGCCAGCAGTCACTCCCACCGGGGCACTGAAGCTTTCTTT. Translated: CASSHSHRGTEAFF.

The sample holds a few counts of this clone. This chain links TRBV6-5 with TRBJ1-2; D gene uncertain. Trimming removed 10 bases from V and 8 bases from J, with 14 bases in between. The CDR3 is made up of 11 amino acids. The germline V gene has CDR1 MNHEY and CDR2 SVGAGI. CDR3 sequence (DNA): TGTGCCACCCACGACGGGTGGGGCTACACCTTC. It specifies CATHDGWGYTF.

V usage is TRBV5-1 and J usage is TRBJ1-5; D is perhaps TRBD1 (5 bases). The germline gives CDR1 SGHRS, CDR2 YFSETQ. The CDR3 is made up of 16 amino acids. V lost 3 bases, J lost 0 bases, and 13 bases lay in between. In DNA, the CDR3 is TGCGCCAGCAGCTCCCAACCCAGGGATAGCAATCAGCCCCAGCATTTT. Its translation: CASSSQPRDSNQPQHF.

This clone was seen only a few times. The chain has TRBV2 and TRBJ2-5; D is unclear. The CDR3 consists of 13 residues. The V and J ends lost 5 bases and 9 bases respectively, with 16 bases between them. Germline V gene data show CDR1 as SNHLY and CDR2 as FYNNEI. The CDR3 loop reads CASSPTSDWAQYF. The CDR3 bases are TGTGCCAGCAGTCCGACTTCCGATTGGGCCCAGTACTTC.

This chain links TRBV19 with TRBJ2-1; TRBD2 matches 9 bases. V gave up 4 bases and J gave up 4 bases; unmatched junction bases: 8. Per germline, CDR1 LNHDA and CDR2 SQIVND (reference sequence). This CDR3 has 16 residues. CDR3 DNA sequence: TGTGCCAGTAGTACATACCGCGGGAGGGCATACAATGAGCAGTTCTTC. It specifies CASSTYRGRAYNEQFF.

This clone was found a few times. J is TRBJ2-7 and V is TRBV7-9; D is perhaps TRBD2 (6 bases). The CDR3 spans 14 residues. V was clipped by 5 bases and J by 6 bases, with 17 bases between them. Germline CDR1 is SEHNR and CDR2 is FQNEAQ (reference sequence). For the CDR3, the DNA is TGTGCCAGCAGCGCTACCTGGGGGAGGCCCGAGCAGTACTTC. This translates into CASSATWGRPEQYF.

The rearrangement joins TRBV19 to TRBJ2-7, with 14 bases matching TRBD2. CDR3 length: 15 amino acids. The germline CDR1 and CDR2 sequences are LNHDA and SQIVND (reference sequence). V trimming: 6 bases; J trimming: 7 bases; junction bases outside the gene matches: 8. The DNA for the CDR3 is TGTGCCAGTAGCCCGGGACTAGCGGGAGTAGGGGAGCAGTACTTC. Translating it yields CASSPGLAGVGEQYF.

The V and J genes are TRBV4-3 and TRBJ2-5, with TRBD2 identical over 11 bases. V lost 3 bases, J lost 2 bases, and 17 bases stayed unmatched. The CDR3 sequence is 20 residues long. Germline CDR1 LGHNA, CDR2 YSLEER. The CDR3 here is CASSQLMGRLAGGLQETQYF. Here the CDR3 DNA reads TGCGCCAGCAGCCAGCTCATGGGCCGGTTAGCGGGAGGGCTACAAGAGACCCAGTACTTC.

The chain recombines TRBV14 with TRBJ2-5; D is perhaps TRBD1 (6 bases). The germline V gene has CDR1 SGHDN and CDR2 FVKESK. V gave up 2 bases and J gave up 5 bases, with 12 bases separating them. The CDR3 runs 14 residues. As DNA, the CDR3 is TGTGCCAGCAGCCAACAACAGGGTCTTGAGACCCAGTACTTC. Translated, it gives CASSQQQGLETQYF.

Only a few counts were recorded for this clone. The chain recombines TRBV5-5 with TRBJ1-1; 10 bases agree with TRBD1. The germline V gene has CDR1 SGHKS and CDR2 YYEKEE (reference sequence). Unmatched junction bases numbered 11, after V lost 2 bases and J lost 4 bases. This CDR3 is built from 17 residues. CDR3 bases: TGTGCCAGCAGCTTCGACAGGGGGCGAGGGGTGGCCACTGAAGCTTTCTTT. This sequence encodes CASSFDRGRGVATEAFF.

This clone has a single count. The genes are TRBV18 and TRBJ2-7; 8 bases are shared with TRBD1. Per the germline V gene, CDR1 is KGHSH and CDR2 is LQKENI. Germline trimming cut 3 bases from V and 3 bases from J; bases unmatched to any gene: 4. The CDR3 has 14 residues. As DNA, the CDR3 is TGTGCCAGCTCACCTCCGGACAGGGTCTACGAGCAGTACTTC. Translated, it gives CASSPPDRVYEQYF.

Only one count was recorded for this clone. The chain is built from TRBV6-5 and TRBJ1-3; the D is unclear. V shed 4 bases and J shed 4 bases, with 8 bases lying between them. This CDR3 has 13 residues. Germline-derived CDR1 and CDR2 are MNHEY and SVGAGI. As DNA, the CDR3 is TGTGCCAGCAGTTTATTAAGCGGAAACACCATATATTTT. It encodes CASSLLSGNTIYF.

V usage is TRBV2 and J usage is TRBJ2-7; D is uncertain. The V end lost 3 bases, the J end lost 2 bases, and 11 bases lay between the germline ends. This CDR3 has 14 amino acids. Germline CDR1 SNHLY, CDR2 FYNNEI. The CDR3 sequence: CASSDNGRPYEQYF. CDR3 sequence (DNA): TGTGCCAGCAGTGATAATGGCAGGCCCTACGAGCAGTACTTC.

This chain uses TRBV28 with TRBJ1-2; D gene unclear. The germline V gene encodes CDR1 MDHEN and CDR2 SYDVKM. The CDR3 spans 12 residues. V was trimmed by 7 bases and J by 5 bases, leaving 11 bases between them. The CDR3 DNA sequence: TGTGCCAGCATGGGCAGGAATTATGGCTACACCTTC. This codes for CASMGRNYGYTF.

The chain carries TRBV4-3 and TRBJ1-1; D is ambiguous. This CDR3 is 13 amino acids long. Germline CDR1 LGHNA, CDR2 YSLEER. Between the trimmed V and J ends, which lost 3 bases and 10 bases, there was a span of 15 bases. CDR3 region: CASSQRTGGGAFF. CDR3 sequence (DNA): TGCGCCAGCAGCCAGAGGACGGGAGGAGGAGCTTTCTTT.